Below, 21 T cell receptor beta chains from the same sample are listed, as sequenced in a study of CD8+CD57+ T cells in acquired aplastic anemia. TCR beta VDJ and CDR3 were profiled, and genomic DNA was the template. MiXCR, applied by TCRdb to the reads, yields one record per CDR3 protein. The sample lists some 410,000 distinct CDR3 sequences; roughly 64% were seen once. Sequencing input: sorted CD4+, CD8+, or CD8+CD57+ T cells (not recorded which) from PBMCs. The receptors stem from a human donor in good health, serving as a control.

The table lists this clonotype with a count of one. Germline is not matched at one junction end, which may reflect a read error. The chain carries TRBV7-6 and TRBJ2-7, with D possibly being TRBD2 (7 bases). This CDR3 is built from 14 residues. Per the germline V gene, CDR1 is SGHVS and CDR2 is FNYEAQ. The CDR3 is CASSMGGGPAEIRF. CDR3 bases: TGTGCCAGCAGCATGGGGGGGGGCCCGGCGGAGATACGCTTC.

V is TRBV12-3 or TRBV12-4 and J is TRBJ2-3; 7 bases fit TRBD1. Trimming took 1 base from V and 1 from J; bases not matched to a gene: 11. The CDR3 sequence is 18 residues long. The CDR3, as DNA: TGTGCCAGCAGTTTAGGAGGGGGCGAATGGTATGGCACAGATACGCAGTATTTT. This translates into CASSLGGGEWYGTDTQYF.

This clonotype was picked up a small number of times. A much larger clone is a single base away; this may be a read error. The CDR3 region has the DNA TGTGCTAGTGCCGTGACACCGGACACTGAAGCTTTCTTT. The encoded protein is CASAVTPDTEAFF. The V call is TRBV12-5, the J call TRBJ1-1; no firm D call. The germline gives CDR1 LGHNT, CDR2 FRNRAP. V lost 7 bases and J lost 3, with 12 bases in between. CDR3 length: 13 amino acids.

The chain couples TRBV24-1 to TRBJ1-2; the D is unclear. The CDR3 runs 14 residues. Per germline, CDR1 KGHDR and CDR2 SFDVKD. Trimming stripped 8 bases from V and 7 bases from J, with 19 bases between. CDR3 nucleotide sequence: TGTGCCACCACTACCGTGGCAGAGGCGAGTGGCTACACCTTC. Protein: CATTTVAEASGYTF.

V is TRBV14 and J is TRBJ1-1, with 7 nucleotides matching TRBD1. Germline assignment: CDR1 SGHDN and CDR2 FVKESK. The CDR3 is 14 amino acids. Trimming at V came to 1 base and at J to 13 bases, leaving 12 bases not matched to a gene. CDR3 in DNA: TGTGCCAGCAGCCAAGCAGGGGACAGATACGCAGTTTTCTTT. This encodes CASSQAGDRYAVFF.

This clonotype was detected many times. V and J are TRBV7-2 and TRBJ2-5, with TRBD2 identical over 8 bases. Germline V gene data show CDR1 as SGHTA and CDR2 as FQGNSA. Trimming cost V 4 bases and J 7 bases; bases outside gene matches: 8. The CDR3 is made up of 14 amino acids. The CDR3: CASSSSGSKGTQYF. As DNA, the CDR3 is TGTGCCAGCAGCTCTAGCGGGTCCAAGGGGACCCAGTACTTC. Full variable domain (missing parts from reference TRBV7-2 and TRBJ2-5): GAGVSQSPSNKVTEKGKDVELRCDPISGHTALYWYRQSLGQGLEFLIYFQGNSAPDKSGLPSDRFSAERTGGSVSTLTIQRTQQEDSAVYLCASSSSGSKGTQYFGPGTRLLVL.

The gene calls are TRBV20-1 and TRBJ1-2, with D possibly being TRBD1 (6 bases). With 5 bases removed from V and 6 bases from J, the gap between germline ends came to 7 bases. Germline V CDR1 and CDR2: DFQATT, SNEGSKA (reference sequence). The CDR3 length is 10 residues. For the CDR3, the DNA is TGCAGTGCTCACAGGGATGGCTACACCTTC. It codes for CSAHRDGYTF.

This sequence joins TRBV2 and TRBJ2-5, with 10 positions matching TRBD2. Per the germline V gene, CDR1 is SNHLY and CDR2 is FYNNEI. The CDR3 consists of 18 residues. V shed 9 bases and J 5 bases; nucleotides not matched to a gene: 21. The CDR3 loop reads CASSIATSSGGTRETQYF. As DNA, the CDR3 is TGTGCCAGTAGTATAGCCACCTCTAGCGGGGGCACCCGGGAGACCCAGTACTTC.

This clonotype occurred many times. One end of the junction is discordant with germline, which a read error may explain. The chain employs TRBV2 and TRBJ2-5; D unclear. The length of the CDR3 is 13 residues. Germline assignment: CDR1 SNHLY and CDR2 FYNNEI. In DNA form, the CDR3 reads TGTGCCAGCGCCCGTAGGGCTCAAGGGACCCAGTACTTC. This codes for CASARRAQGTQYF.

This clonotype was seen a single time. One junction end disagrees with the germline gene, perhaps due to a read error. The J gene is TRBJ2-3, the V gene TRBV10-3; a possible D gene is TRBD1 (6 bases). The CDR3 has 15 residues. Germline lookup yields CDR1 ENHRY and CDR2 SYGVKD. The CDR3 reads CASSFDRRSEDTQYF. The CDR3 bases are TGTGCCAGCAGTTTCGACAGGCGGAGCGAAGATACGCAGTATTTT.

The V and J genes are TRBV7-2 and TRBJ2-7; D might be TRBD1 or TRBD2, each matching 5 bases. This CDR3 contains 14 residues. Germline V gene sequence: CDR1 SGHTA, CDR2 FQGNSA. With 5 bases removed from V and 2 bases from J, the gap between germline ends came to 13 bases. The CDR3 sequence: CASSASGTPYEQYF. CDR3 DNA: TGTGCCAGCAGCGCCTCCGGGACGCCCTACGAGCAGTACTTC.

J is TRBJ2-7 and V is TRBV20-1; D tentatively fits TRBD1 or TRBD2 (5 bases each). The CDR3 spans 15 residues. Germline values: CDR1 DFQATT, CDR2 SNEGSKA (reference sequence). V lost 6 bases to trimming and J lost 0 bases, with 18 bases between them. CDR3 in amino acids: CSASRDRGYSYEQYF. As DNA, the CDR3 is TGCAGTGCGAGCCGGGACCGGGGATACTCCTACGAGCAGTACTTC.

This clonotype was seen many times. The V gene is TRBV6-5, the J gene TRBJ1-2; D remains unclear. Germline-derived CDR1 and CDR2 are MNHEY and SVGAGI. V was shortened by 0 bases and J by 7 bases, with 12 bases between the two germline ends. The CDR3 sequence is 14 residues long. For the CDR3, the DNA is TGTGCCAGCAGTTACTCGTGGAATGATTCTGGCTACACCTTC. It specifies CASSYSWNDSGYTF.

V usage is TRBV7-9 and J usage is TRBJ2-7, with D perhaps given as TRBD1 or TRBD2 (5 bases each). V was clipped by 5 bases and J by 8 bases, with 25 bases between them. This CDR3 is built from 16 residues. Germline loops: CDR1 SEHNR, CDR2 FQNEAQ (reference sequence). This CDR3 is CASSRKGRGASHQQYF. As DNA, the CDR3 is TGTGCCAGCAGCCGCAAGGGGAGAGGGGCCTCCCACCAGCAGTACTTC.

A word on this clonotype: A read error may produce the germline difference seen at one junction end. The chain links TRBV19 to TRBJ1-1; weak D call: TRBD1 (5 bases). The CDR3 is made up of 14 amino acids. CDR1 is LNHDA and CDR2 is SQIVND in the germline V gene (reference sequence). CDR3 nucleotides: TGTGCCATTCGGGGAGGCTTGGGGCTCTATGAAGCCTTCTTT. Translated: CAIRGGLGLYEAFF.

In its sample, this clonotype was seen many times. The chain employs TRBV6-2 or TRBV6-3 and TRBJ2-5; D gene uncertain. Trimming shortened V by 6 bases and J by 4 bases, and 9 bases separated the two germline ends. There are 12 residues in the CDR3. Germline lookup yields CDR1 MNHEY and CDR2 SVGEGT. CDR3 DNA: TGTGCCAGCAGCGCCGTGGGAGAGACCCAGTACTTC. Translated: CASSAVGETQYF.

The genes are TRBV7-2 and TRBJ2-6, with TRBD1 as a possible D gene (6 bases). The CDR3 totals 15 residues. V shed 5 bases and J shed 19 bases, with 27 bases lying between them. CDR1 and CDR2 from the germline V gene are SGHTA and FQGNSA. The CDR3 region has the DNA TGTGCCAGCAGCAGTGACAGGACCAATGCAAAACTGTTTACTTTC. This gives the protein CASSSDRTNAKLFTF.

With regard to this clonotype: In this CDR3 the conserved last residue, phenylalanine or tryptophan, is missing, so a read error is likely. The DNA is omitted, as the CDR3 cannot be located on it reliably, and the CDR3 follows TCRdb's listing. This chain links TRBV7-2 with TRBJ2-1; the D call TRBD2 from the table was never checked on the DNA. The length of the CDR3 is 13 amino acids, counting both ends. Germline CDR1 is SGHTA and CDR2 is FQGNSA. CDR3 residues: CASSLAGGALTTS.

The chain recombines TRBV12-3 or TRBV12-4 with TRBJ2-1, with 9 nucleotides matching TRBD1. The CDR3 runs 15 residues. V lost 11 bases to trimming and J lost 7 bases; unmatched junction nucleotides: 15. CDR3 in amino acids: CAVRQGQGSWNEQFF. The CDR3 DNA is TGTGCCGTCCGCCAGGGACAGGGATCGTGGAATGAGCAGTTCTTC.

Notes on this clonotype: At one end, the junction sequence differs from germline, possibly due to a read error. The chain couples TRBV9 to TRBJ2-3; possibly TRBD1 for D (6 bases). The CDR3 has 14 residues. CDR1 is SGDLS and CDR2 is YYNGEE in the germline V gene. The chain's CDR3 is CATSVGQHQETQYF. In DNA form, the CDR3 reads TGTGCCACCAGCGTAGGACAGCACCAAGAGACCCAGTATTTT.

This clonotype was picked up many times. The chain recombines TRBV30 with TRBJ1-3; D unresolved. Trimming removed 1 base from V and 3 bases from J, with 10 bases in between. The CDR3 contains 14 residues. Germline-derived CDR1 and CDR2 are GTSNPN and SVGIG (reference sequence). The CDR3 sequence is CAWSAWAGGNTIYF. CDR3 nucleotides: TGTGCCTGGAGTGCCTGGGCAGGTGGAAACACCATATATTTT.